This TCR beta chain was sequenced in a study of T cell responses to AZD1222 COVID-19 vaccine. Study conclusions and caveats: There were mostly white British donors and more females than males, and clonal diversity was possibly underestimated.

The protocol was immunoSEQ multiplex PCR, while the TCRdb copy is restricted to in-frame clones and leaves out a portion. The table shows approximately 150,000 clones, with 91% occurring only once. A remark on this clone: No antigen is known for it.

The CDR3 covers 15 residues. Per the germline V gene, CDR1 is SGHAT and CDR2 is FQNNGV. The V and J ends lost 1 base and 6 bases, in that order; junction bases with no gene match: 0. This TCR was sampled from an adult in good health. The V call is TRBV11-2, the J call TRBJ2-3; 14 nucleotides line up with TRBD2. This specimen was peripheral blood, taken on day 0 of AZD1222 vaccination. CDR3 sequence: CASSLGLAGGDTQYF. CDR3 sequence (DNA): TGTGCCAGCAGCTTAGGACTAGCGGGGGGGGATACGCAGTATTTT.